This entry lists 30 T cell receptor beta chains sequenced from one sample in a study of cytomegalovirus exposure and HLA in healthy donors. Assay: immunoSEQ multiplex PCR; the TCRdb copy retains only in-frame clones and omits some. The sample has approximately 140,000 clones; 80% to 90% are singletons. The sequencing sample was made of PBMCs. These receptors were taken from a woman aged 18 to 35 in good health and CMV-seropositive.

V is TRBV5-4 and J is TRBJ2-2, with 10 positions matching TRBD2. There are 16 residues in the CDR3. Germline V gene lookup returns CDR1 SGHNT and CDR2 YYREEE (reference sequence). Trimming cost V 2 bases and J 5 bases; bases outside gene matches: 6. CDR3 sequence (DNA): TGTGCCAGCAGCTTAAATAGCGGGGGGCGGACCGGGGAGCTGTTTTTT. It translates to CASSLNSGGRTGELFF. The whole variable domain, filled in from reference TRBV5-4 and TRBJ2-2, reads ETGVTQSPTHLIKTRGQQVTLRCSSQSGHNTVSWYQQALGQGPQFIFQYYREEENGRGNFPPRFSGLQFPNYSSELNVNALELDDSALYLCASSLNSGGRTGELFFGEGSRLTVL.

V usage is TRBV5-1 and J usage is TRBJ2-5; 10 bases map to TRBD1. J gave up 6 bases and V 0 bases, and 5 bases lay outside the gene matches. Germline values: CDR1 SGHRS, CDR2 YFSETQ. The CDR3 has 15 residues. Here the CDR3 reads CASSLETGGYQTQYF. The CDR3 nucleotides are TGCGCCAGCAGCTTGGAGACAGGGGGCTATCAGACCCAGTACTTC.

The chain uses TRBV7-9 and TRBJ2-7; TRBD2 might be the D (7 bases). Trimming took off 5 bases at V and 7 bases at J, with 18 bases between the two ends. CDR1 SEHNR and CDR2 FQNEAQ come from the germline V gene (reference sequence). This CDR3 spans 14 amino acids. The CDR3 coding sequence is TGTGCCAGCAGCCCATCGGGGGGCTCCAGTGAGCAGTACTTC. This encodes CASSPSGGSSEQYF.

This clone was seen a single time. The chain carries TRBV9 and TRBJ2-7, with 11 bases fitting TRBD1. Germline values: CDR1 SGDLS, CDR2 YYNGEE. The junction had 2 bases not matched to a gene; V was cut back by 3 bases and J by 3 bases. The CDR3 sequence is 14 residues long. The chain's CDR3 is CASSAGTGGYEQYF. CDR3 sequence (DNA): TGTGCCAGCAGCGCCGGGACAGGGGGCTACGAGCAGTACTTC.

The chain carries TRBV9 and TRBJ2-3; 11 nucleotides line up with TRBD2. This CDR3 is built from 16 residues. The germline V gene encodes CDR1 SGDLS and CDR2 YYNGEE. The V gene end was trimmed by 2 bases and the J gene end by 4 bases; junction bases not matched to a gene: 6. This chain's CDR3 is CASSVDSGRAPDTQYF. CDR3 nucleotide sequence: TGTGCCAGCAGCGTCGATAGCGGGAGGGCCCCAGATACGCAGTATTTT.

This clone appeared once. The chain recombines TRBV4-1 with TRBJ1-4; 7 nucleotides match TRBD1. After removal of 4 bases from V and 0 bases from J, the junction contained 14 bases not matched to a gene. The CDR3 totals 19 residues. Looked up from germline, CDR1 is MGHRA and CDR2 is YSYEKL. For the CDR3, the DNA is TGCGCCAGCAGCCGGGGAGCAGGGACAGCAACTACAACTAATGAAAAACTGTTTTTT. Translating gives CASSRGAGTATTTNEKLFF.

The gene calls are TRBV4-2 and TRBJ1-3; D is unresolved. V was shortened by 8 bases and J by 4 bases, with 15 bases between the two germline ends. Germline V gene sequence: CDR1 LGHNA, CDR2 YNFKEQ. This CDR3 region has 14 residues. CDR3 sequence: CASSEGVPGNTIYF. The CDR3 nucleotides read TGTGCCAGCTCTGAGGGAGTGCCCGGAAACACCATATATTTT.

This sequence joins TRBV5-1 and TRBJ2-5; D is possibly TRBD1 (6 bases). The CDR3 is 16 residues long. V was clipped by 0 bases and J by 4 bases, with 16 bases between them. CDR1 and CDR2 from the germline V gene are SGHRS and YFSETQ. The CDR3 here is CASSLAAGAVGETQYF. As DNA, the CDR3 is TGCGCCAGCAGCTTGGCCGCAGGGGCGGTAGGAGAGACCCAGTACTTC.

This rearrangement joins TRBV14 to TRBJ2-1, with TRBD2 identical over 9 bases. Trimming cost V 4 bases and J 7 bases; bases outside gene matches: 14. Germline loops: CDR1 SGHDN, CDR2 FVKESK. CDR3 length: 17 residues. This CDR3 is CASSPFRVAGVLNEQFF. The CDR3 DNA reads as TGTGCCAGCAGCCCATTTAGAGTAGCGGGAGTTCTTAATGAGCAGTTCTTC.

The gene calls are TRBV5-4 and TRBJ1-1; 7 nucleotides agree with TRBD1. Germline CDR1 is SGHNT and CDR2 is YYREEE (reference sequence). V shed 2 bases, J shed 11 bases, and the junction held 18 bases outside the gene matches. This CDR3 has 16 amino acids. The CDR3 spells CASSFGQRGRSHGAFF. CDR3 bases: TGTGCCAGCAGCTTTGGCCAAAGGGGGCGCTCCCATGGGGCTTTCTTT. Using reference TRBV5-4 and TRBJ1-1 for the parts outside the CDR3, the full variable domain is ETGVTQSPTHLIKTRGQQVTLRCSSQSGHNTVSWYQQALGQGPQFIFQYYREEENGRGNFPPRFSGLQFPNYSSELNVNALELDDSALYLCASSFGQRGRSHGAFFGQGTRLTVV.

This clone has just a few counts. The chain couples TRBV5-1 to TRBJ1-6; 9 positions match TRBD1. CDR1 and CDR2 (germline): SGHRS, YFSETQ. CDR3 size: 14 residues. The ends lost 7 bases at V and 8 bases at J; junction bases unmatched: 7. CDR3 nucleotide sequence: TGCGCCAGCGTGGAGGGACAGGGAGATTCACCCCTCCACTTT. Translated, it gives CASVEGQGDSPLHF.

J is TRBJ1-1 and V is TRBV7-3; maybe TRBD1 (5 bases). Germline CDR1 SGHTA, CDR2 FQGTGA. There are 15 residues in the CDR3. V lost 5 bases, J lost 0 bases, and 13 bases lay in between. CDR3 in amino acids: CASSRGAEMNTEAFF. The CDR3 region has the DNA TGTGCCAGCAGCCGCGGGGCAGAGATGAACACTGAAGCTTTCTTT.

The chain is built from TRBV2 and TRBJ1-3, with D tentatively TRBD1 (6 bases). The germline V and J ends were trimmed by 2 bases and 4 bases, with 12 bases remaining between them. This CDR3 has 15 amino acids. Germline V CDR1 and CDR2: SNHLY, FYNNEI. The CDR3 sequence is CASSEQGIYGNTIYF. In DNA form, the CDR3 reads TGTGCCAGCAGTGAACAGGGGATCTACGGAAACACCATATATTTT.

The V gene is TRBV27, the J gene TRBJ1-1, with D perhaps matching TRBD1 (5 bases). CDR3 size: 16 residues. V was shortened by 0 bases and J by 5 bases, with 16 bases between the two germline ends. Germline values: CDR1 MNHEY, CDR2 SMNVEV (reference sequence). CDR3: CASSLSYRGRWTEAFF. The CDR3 DNA reads as TGTGCCAGCAGTTTATCGTATCGGGGGAGGTGGACTGAAGCTTTCTTT.

The genes are TRBV29-1 and TRBJ1-4; tentative D call: TRBD1 (6 bases). CDR1 and CDR2 (germline): SQVTM, ANQGSEA. The CDR3 is 13 amino acids. Trimming stripped 4 bases from V and 5 bases from J, with 11 bases between. The chain's CDR3 is CSVADRKNEKLFF. The CDR3 DNA sequence: TGCAGCGTTGCCGACAGGAAGAATGAAAAACTGTTTTTT.

V gene TRBV28 combines with J gene TRBJ1-6, with D perhaps matching TRBD1 (6 bases). V was pared by 3 bases and J by 10 bases, with 19 bases between. This CDR3 has 16 amino acids. Germline-derived CDR1 and CDR2 are MDHEN and SYDVKM. In nucleotides, the CDR3 is TGTGCCAGCAGTTTCAGGGGCTTTCGACGTGGGTCACCCCTCCACTTT. It yields the protein CASSFRGFRRGSPLHF. Supplemented by reference TRBV28 and TRBJ1-6, the full variable domain reads DVKVTQSSRYLVKRTGEKVFLECVQDMDHENMFWYRQDPGLGLRLIYFSYDVKMKEKGDIPEGYSVSREKKERFSLILESASTNQTSMYLCASSFRGFRRGSPLHFGNGTRLTVT.

This clone occurred once. This sequence joins TRBV5-1 and TRBJ2-5; D is possibly TRBD2 (5 bases). CDR1 and CDR2 from the germline V gene are SGHRS and YFSETQ. The germline V and J ends were trimmed by 0 bases and 4 bases, with 10 bases remaining between them. The CDR3 runs 14 residues. CDR3 amino acids: CASSLGGYPETQYF. The CDR3, as DNA: TGCGCCAGCAGCTTGGGAGGGTATCCAGAGACCCAGTACTTC.

The V and J genes are TRBV9 and TRBJ2-1, with D perhaps matching TRBD2 (5 bases). The CDR3 contains 14 residues. The V end was cut by 3 bases, the J end by 6 bases, with 13 bases between. In germline, CDR1 is SGDLS, CDR2 YYNGEE. The CDR3 loop reads CASSAAADSNEQFF. The CDR3 nucleotides are TGTGCCAGCAGCGCCGCAGCGGACTCCAATGAGCAGTTCTTC.

The chain joins TRBV11-2 to TRBJ2-7; TRBD1 matches 7 bases. V trimming: 3 bases; J trimming: 1 base; junction bases outside the gene matches: 9. The CDR3 runs to 16 residues. Germline CDR1 and CDR2: SGHAT and FQNNGV. CDR3 sequence (DNA): TGTGCCAGCAGCTTGCTAGGGGGCTCGGGGTCCTACGAGCAGTACTTC. Its protein is CASSLLGGSGSYEQYF.

The chain combines TRBV7-9 with TRBJ1-4; 7 bases line up with TRBD1. The ends lost 3 bases at V and 8 bases at J; junction bases unmatched: 9. Germline CDR1 and CDR2: SEHNR and FQNEAQ (reference sequence). The length of the CDR3 is 15 residues. As DNA, the CDR3 is TGTGCCAGCAGCTTGGATACAGGGGCTAGGGAAAAACTGTTTTTT. This gives the protein CASSLDTGAREKLFF.

There are a few counts of this clone. J is TRBJ2-3 and V is TRBV29-1, with a possible D match to TRBD2 (5 bases). This CDR3 region has 15 residues. V lost 6 bases, J lost 5 bases, and 21 bases lay in between. In germline, CDR1 is SQVTM, CDR2 ANQGSEA. The CDR3 DNA sequence: TGCAGCGTGATTGTTGGGGTGCGGGCGGTAGATACGCAGTATTTT. It codes for CSVIVGVRAVDTQYF.

The chain combines TRBV5-4 with TRBJ2-7; possibly TRBD2 for D (6 bases). The germline V gene encodes CDR1 SGHNT and CDR2 YYREEE (reference sequence). CDR3 length: 13 amino acids. Trimming removed 1 base from V and 5 bases from J, with 10 bases in between. The CDR3 loop reads CASSLWRVHEQYF. CDR3 sequence (DNA): TGTGCCAGCAGCTTGTGGAGGGTCCACGAGCAGTACTTC. The full variable domain, its missing parts supplied by reference TRBV5-4 and TRBJ2-7, is ETGVTQSPTHLIKTRGQQVTLRCSSQSGHNTVSWYQQALGQGPQFIFQYYREEENGRGNFPPRFSGLQFPNYSSELNVNALELDDSALYLCASSLWRVHEQYFGPGTRLTVT.

CDR3 loop: CASSPEGTGVPGRSPLHF. The CDR3 DNA sequence: TGCGCCAGCAGCCCAGAAGGGACAGGGGTTCCGGGGCGTTCACCCCTCCACTTT. The V gene is TRBV4-1, the J gene TRBJ1-6; 10 bases agree with TRBD1. In germline, CDR1 is MGHRA, CDR2 YSYEKL. V lost 4 bases to trimming and J lost 9 bases; unmatched junction nucleotides: 15. The CDR3 runs to 18 residues.

The chain links TRBV10-3 to TRBJ1-4; D gene uncertain. This CDR3 comprises 13 residues. In germline, CDR1 is ENHRY, CDR2 SYGVKD. V was pared by 6 bases and J by 0 bases, with 5 bases between. The CDR3: CAIRAATNEKLFF. CDR3 nucleotide sequence: TGTGCCATCAGGGCAGCAACTAATGAAAAACTGTTTTTT.

The chain uses TRBV7-3 and TRBJ2-5; 7 bases align to TRBD2. V shed 3 bases, J shed 5 bases, and the junction held 6 bases outside the gene matches. Per the germline V gene, CDR1 is SGHTA and CDR2 is FQGTGA. This CDR3 contains 14 residues. CDR3 DNA: TGTGCCAGCAGCTTGGGAGGGATCCAGGAGACCCAGTACTTC. This gives the protein CASSLGGIQETQYF. Looking up the rest from reference TRBV7-3 and TRBJ2-5 gives the full variable domain: GAGVSQTPSNKVTEKGKYVELRCDPISGHTALYWYRQSLGQGPEFLIYFQGTGAADDSGLPNDRFFAVRPEGSVSTLKIQRTERGDSAVYLCASSLGGIQETQYFGPGTRLLVL.

The chain has TRBV28 and TRBJ2-3; a possible D gene is TRBD2 (6 bases). V dropped 3 bases and J dropped 0 bases, with 16 bases sitting between them. The CDR3 contains 17 residues. Germline CDR1 and CDR2: MDHEN and SYDVKM. The CDR3 spells CASSLILEGPSTDTQYF. The DNA for the CDR3 is TGTGCCAGCAGTTTGATCCTGGAGGGTCCTAGCACAGATACGCAGTATTTT. Variable domain in full (rest from reference TRBV28 and TRBJ2-3): DVKVTQSSRYLVKRTGEKVFLECVQDMDHENMFWYRQDPGLGLRLIYFSYDVKMKEKGDIPEGYSVSREKKERFSLILESASTNQTSMYLCASSLILEGPSTDTQYFGPGTRLTVL.

This clone appeared a few times. The chain combines TRBV5-1 with TRBJ2-2; a possible D gene is TRBD1 (5 bases). Trimming cost V 4 bases and J 4 bases, with 14 bases left between them. Germline CDR1 is SGHRS and CDR2 is YFSETQ. The CDR3 is 15 residues long. CDR3 loop: CASSRMGQATGELFF. CDR3 DNA: TGCGCCAGCAGCCGTATGGGGCAAGCCACCGGGGAGCTGTTTTTT.

The table lists this clone with a count of one. The gene calls are TRBV18 and TRBJ2-5; weak D call: TRBD2 (7 bases). The CDR3 consists of 14 residues. V dropped 4 bases and J dropped 4 bases, with 13 bases sitting between them. CDR1 KGHSH and CDR2 LQKENI come from the germline V gene. CDR3 sequence: CASSQSRGPETQYF. For the CDR3, the DNA is TGTGCCAGCTCACAGTCGCGGGGGCCAGAGACCCAGTACTTC.

The table lists this clone with a count of one. The chain combines TRBV28 with TRBJ1-2; the D gene is possibly TRBD1 (5 bases). The CDR3 is 14 amino acids. Trimming left V 3 bases short and J 0 bases short, with 8 bases between. Germline V gives CDR1 MDHEN, CDR2 SYDVKM. Here the CDR3 DNA reads TGTGCCAGCAGTTTGCGGGGGTCTAACTATGGCTACACCTTC. It is translated as CASSLRGSNYGYTF.

The chain joins TRBV2 to TRBJ1-5; TRBD1 matches at 7 bases. V was clipped by 4 bases and J by 0 bases; unmatched bases: 6. The CDR3 extends over 16 amino acids. Germline loops: CDR1 SNHLY, CDR2 FYNNEI. DNA of the CDR3: TGTGCCAGCAGTGGAGAAACAGGGGATAGCAATCAGCCCCAGCATTTT. Its translation: CASSGETGDSNQPQHF.